The sequence of this T cell receptor beta chain was determined in a study of immune evolution from preneoplasia to lung adenocarcinoma. Profiling relied on immunoSEQ multiplex PCR, and the TCRdb table lists in-frame clones only, not all of them. The sample has 35,000 or so clones, 74% seen once. Premalignant or tumor cells were enriched by macro-dissection after pathologic assessment. CDR3 length: 11 residues. Trimming left V 2 bases short and J 5 bases short, with 4 bases between. Germline loops: CDR1 MNHEY, CDR2 SVGAGI. This chain connects TRBV6-5 to TRBJ2-7; D is uncertain. The source of this sequence is a person aged 55 to 75 with lung adenocarcinoma. Material: FFPE invasive lung adenocarcinoma tissue. The CDR3 protein is CASSYNNEQYF. CDR3 bases: TGTGCCAGCAGTTACAACAACGAGCAGTACTTC.